Sequencing of this TCR beta chain was carried out in a study of shared clonotypes between healthy human individuals. In the case of this clone: Antigen: not known.

Profiling relied on immunoSEQ multiplex PCR, and the TCRdb table lists in-frame clones only, not all of them. The sample has around 1,000,000 clones, roughly 80% seen once. Study-level results: Rarefaction revealed incomplete sorted-subset sequencing despite large depth. Non-shared clonotypes showed lower generation probabilities than clonotypes common to all four donors. As a rule, naive subsets had a larger estimated richness than memory subsets.

The receptor was derived from a young man in good health. Some clones in this sample may be carry-over from other donors' samples. Material for sequencing was memory CD4+ T cells from PBMCs. The sample's subset: CD45RA-negative fraction.

The CDR3 DNA sequence: TGTGCCAGCAGTTACGAACGGGCGGGAAGCTCCTACGAGCAGTACTTC. It yields the protein CASSYERAGSSYEQYF. The chain couples TRBV6-5 to TRBJ2-7; tentative D call: TRBD2 (6 bases). In germline, CDR1 is MNHEY, CDR2 SVGAGI. CDR3 length equals 16 residues. V was clipped by 2 bases and J by 0 bases, with 14 bases between them.